A single sample is the source of the 18 T cell receptor beta chains below, sequenced in a study of PD-1 blockade in classical Hodgkin lymphoma. As to time point: newly diagnosed, previously untreated cHL patient sample. Researchers used magnetic negative selection to pull out pure CD4+ T cells from thawed PBMCs. Repertoires were generated with immunoSEQ multiplex PCR, while TCRdb's copy carries only in-frame clones and drops some. The repertoire holds roughly 14,000 clones, roughly 84% seen once, with 0.65% to 1% in the top ten. Material: CD4+ T cells from blood. The source is a human donor with classical Hodgkin lymphoma.

The chain combines TRBV18 with TRBJ2-2; D tentatively reads TRBD1 or TRBD2 (5 bases each). Deletions cut 1 base from V and 1 base from J, with 13 bases between. The CDR3 contains 17 residues. Germline V gene sequence: CDR1 KGHSH, CDR2 LQKENI. The CDR3 region is CASSPLPGTMNTGELFF. The CDR3 bases are TGTGCCAGCTCACCACTACCGGGGACCATGAACACCGGGGAGCTGTTTTTT.

J is TRBJ2-7 and V is TRBV29-1; 9 nucleotides agree with TRBD2. Germline V CDR1 and CDR2: SQVTM, ANQGSEA. Unmatched junction bases numbered 9, after V lost 6 bases and J lost 3 bases. CDR3 length: 14 residues. This CDR3 reads CSVAAGTSIYEQYF. Here the CDR3 DNA reads TGCAGCGTCGCTGCCGGGACTAGCATCTACGAGCAGTACTTC.

This chain connects TRBV6-6 to TRBJ2-2, with 11 bases that match TRBD1. V trimming: 6 bases; J trimming: 6 bases; junction bases outside the gene matches: 6. Germline V CDR1 and CDR2: MNHNY, SVGAGI (reference sequence). The CDR3 length is 15 residues. The CDR3 region is CASRRTGGQAGELFF. CDR3 nucleotide sequence: TGTGCCAGCAGAAGGACAGGGGGCCAGGCCGGGGAGCTGTTTTTT.

The chain is built from TRBV7-9 and TRBJ2-7; D is uncertain. The CDR3 consists of 13 residues. The ends were cut back, 6 bases at V and 3 bases at J, with 12 bases in the middle. Germline CDR1 SEHNR, CDR2 FQNEAQ (reference sequence). The CDR3 is CASSPGAVYEQYF. CDR3 nucleotide sequence: TGTGCCAGCAGTCCGGGCGCAGTCTACGAGCAGTACTTC.

This chain uses TRBV2 with TRBJ1-3; maybe TRBD1 (5 bases). In germline, CDR1 is SNHLY, CDR2 FYNNEI. Trimming removed 4 bases from V and 2 bases from J, with 12 bases in between. The CDR3 consists of 15 residues. CDR3 sequence: CASSGQIYPGNTIYF. In nucleotides, the CDR3 is TGTGCCAGCAGTGGACAGATTTATCCTGGAAACACCATATATTTT.

This clone was seen only once. The J gene is TRBJ2-1, the V gene TRBV7-8; no clear D gene. The CDR3 runs 13 residues. Trimming cost V 1 base and J 8 bases, with 9 bases left between them. The germline gives CDR1 SGHVS, CDR2 FQNEAQ. The DNA for the CDR3 is TGTGCCAGCAGCTTAGGATTAGCCTATGAGCAGTTCTTC. Its protein product is CASSLGLAYEQFF.

The V gene is TRBV5-1, the J gene TRBJ1-2, with D perhaps TRBD1 (5 bases). Germline V CDR1 and CDR2: SGHRS, YFSETQ. This CDR3 region has 14 residues. V lost 1 base and J lost 6, with 13 bases in between. CDR3 sequence: CASSLIGALDGYTF. CDR3 DNA sequence: TGCGCCAGCAGCTTGATAGGGGCCCTCGATGGCTACACCTTC.

This clone showed up just once. CDR3: CASSPRGGLDHNEQFF. CDR3 coding DNA: TGTGCCAGCAGCCCCCGTGGGGGGCTTGATCACAATGAGCAGTTCTTC. The chain uses TRBV7-8 and TRBJ2-1; D tentatively reads TRBD1 or TRBD2 (6 bases each). V was shortened by 5 bases and J by 5 bases, with 19 bases between the two germline ends. The germline V gene has CDR1 SGHVS and CDR2 FQNEAQ. The length of the CDR3 is 16 residues.

This chain joins TRBV7-2 and TRBJ1-1; the match to TRBD1 covers 8 bases. This CDR3 spans 13 amino acids. Germline lookup yields CDR1 SGHTA and CDR2 FQGNSA. J lost 2 bases, V lost 4 bases, and 0 bases had no gene match. CDR3 protein: CASSSGGNTEAFF. The CDR3 DNA sequence: TGTGCCAGCAGCTCAGGGGGCAACACTGAAGCTTTCTTT.

The rearrangement uses TRBV18 and TRBJ2-1; 8 nucleotides match TRBD2. This CDR3 comprises 15 residues. The ends lost 8 bases at V and 2 bases at J; junction bases unmatched: 8. CDR1 is KGHSH and CDR2 is LQKENI in the germline V gene. The CDR3 here is CASAFTGGTYNEQFF. CDR3 DNA: TGTGCCAGCGCGTTTACGGGGGGGACCTACAATGAGCAGTTCTTC.

This clone occurred once. The chain couples TRBV5-1 to TRBJ1-2; unclear D gene. Trimming removed 0 bases from V and 8 bases from J, with 14 bases in between. This CDR3 is 14 amino acids long. CDR1 and CDR2 (germline): SGHRS, YFSETQ. CDR3 sequence reads: CASSLDGPWGGYTF. The CDR3 nucleotides read TGCGCCAGCAGCTTGGACGGTCCTTGGGGAGGCTACACCTTC.

The rearrangement links TRBV6-5 to TRBJ2-3, with a tentative D call TRBD1 (7 bases). This CDR3 is 15 amino acids long. Trimming took 5 bases from V and 2 from J, leaving 14 bases between them. The V gene's germline CDR1 is MNHEY and CDR2 SVGAGI. CDR3 region: CASSRGTANTDTQYF. The CDR3 DNA reads as TGTGCCAGCAGTCGGGGGACAGCCAACACAGATACGCAGTATTTT.

The chain couples TRBV19 to TRBJ2-5, with 7 nucleotides matching TRBD2. Germline V CDR1 and CDR2: LNHDA, SQIVND (reference sequence). The CDR3 spans 13 residues. Germline trimming cut 0 bases from V and 9 bases from J; bases unmatched to any gene: 4. This chain's CDR3 is CASSIDRGEAQYF. CDR3 bases: TGTGCCAGTAGTATAGATCGGGGGGAGGCCCAGTACTTC. The full variable domain, completed using reference TRBV19 and TRBJ2-5, is DGGITQSPKYLFRKEGQNVTLSCEQNLNHDAMYWYRQDPGQGLRLIYYSQIVNDFQKGDIAEGYSVSREKKESFPLTVTSAQKNPTAFYLCASSIDRGEAQYFGPGTRLLVL.

The rearrangement joins TRBV28 to TRBJ2-7; D not certain. V was trimmed by 4 bases and J by 0 bases, leaving 4 bases between them. The CDR3 contains 12 residues. Germline lookup yields CDR1 MDHEN and CDR2 SYDVKM. As DNA, the CDR3 is TGTGCCAGCAGTTGGGCCTCCTACGAGCAGTACTTC. This encodes CASSWASYEQYF.

The chain employs TRBV5-1 and TRBJ2-7, with 11 nucleotides matching TRBD2. This CDR3 contains 13 residues. Germline V gene lookup returns CDR1 SGHRS and CDR2 YFSETQ. Losses at the gene ends were 4 bases for V and 9 bases for J; bases not matched to a gene: 6. The CDR3 DNA follows: TGCGCCAGCAGCACGACTAGCGGGACTTGGCAGTACTTC. Translating it yields CASSTTSGTWQYF.

The chain uses TRBV11-2 and TRBJ2-3; D might be TRBD2 (6 bases). Germline V CDR1 and CDR2: SGHAT, FQNNGV. The CDR3 extends over 17 amino acids. V gave up 2 bases and J gave up 2 bases, with 17 bases separating them. This CDR3 is CASSLYPLAYTTDTQYF. CDR3 in DNA: TGTGCCAGCAGCTTATATCCGCTAGCGTATACCACAGATACGCAGTATTTT.

V and J are TRBV27 and TRBJ1-2; TRBD1 aligns across 8 bases. Germline V lookup: CDR1 MNHEY, CDR2 SMNVEV (reference sequence). The CDR3 contains 14 residues. V was clipped by 6 bases and J by 7 bases; unmatched bases: 10. In nucleotides, the CDR3 is TGTGCCAGCAGAACGTCAGGGGGCGGCCTTGGCTACACCTTC. Translating gives CASRTSGGGLGYTF.

This chain connects TRBV30 to TRBJ1-2, with TRBD1 identical over 10 bases. V shed 5 bases and J 1 base; nucleotides not matched to a gene: 1. The CDR3 has 13 amino acids. Germline CDR1 and CDR2: GTSNPN and SVGIG (reference sequence). CDR3 DNA sequence: TGTGCCTGGGACAGGGGGCATAACTATGGCTACACCTTC. Translating it yields CAWDRGHNYGYTF.